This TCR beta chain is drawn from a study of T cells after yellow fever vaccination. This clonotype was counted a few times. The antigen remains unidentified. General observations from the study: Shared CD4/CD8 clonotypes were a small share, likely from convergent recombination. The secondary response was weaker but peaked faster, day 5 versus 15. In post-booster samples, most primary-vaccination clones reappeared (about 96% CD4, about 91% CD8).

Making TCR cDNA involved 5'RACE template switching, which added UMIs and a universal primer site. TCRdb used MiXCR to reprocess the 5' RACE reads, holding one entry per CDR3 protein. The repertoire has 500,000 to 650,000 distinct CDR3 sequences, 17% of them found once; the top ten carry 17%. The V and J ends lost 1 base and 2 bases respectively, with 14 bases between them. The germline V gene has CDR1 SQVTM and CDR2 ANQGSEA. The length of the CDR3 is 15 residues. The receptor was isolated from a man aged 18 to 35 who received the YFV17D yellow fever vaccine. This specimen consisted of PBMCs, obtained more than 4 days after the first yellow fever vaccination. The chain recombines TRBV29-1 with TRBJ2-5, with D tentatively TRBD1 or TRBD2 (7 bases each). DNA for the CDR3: TGCAGCGTTGAAGCGGGGAGGGGGCAGCAAGAGACCCAGTACTTC. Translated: CSVEAGRGQQETQYF.